Listed below are T cell receptor beta chains from one sample, sequenced in a study of cytomegalovirus exposure and HLA in healthy donors. Some clones are missing from TCRdb's copy, which holds only in-frame ones; the method was immunoSEQ multiplex PCR. The data hold 100,000 or so clones, with roughly 73% observed a single time. Material: PBMCs. These receptors all come from a woman aged 35 to 49 in good health and CMV-seropositive. Each CDR3 is given with its conserved first and last residue. The order of the fields is J gene, V gene, clone size, D gene, CDR3 DNA, CDR3 protein. The D gene is left open where the match is weak. Size values are once, few and many counts, or a class for expanded clones, and some rows have none.

TRBJ2-4,TRBV5-1,NA,NA,TGCGCCAGCAGCTTGGCTTATCTCGACAGATTAGCCAAAAACATTCAGTACTTC,CASSLAYLDRLAKNIQYF
TRBJ1-5,TRBV7-9,NA,TRBD1,TGTTCCAGCAGCTCAGGGGGCAGGGATCAGCCCCAGCATTTT,CSSSSGGRDQPQHF
TRBJ1-3,TRBV6-1,few,TRBD1,TGTGCCAGCAGTGAAGGTTTATGGACAGGCGGAAACACCATATATTTT,CASSEGLWTGGNTIYF
TRBJ1-1,TRBV4-1,NA,NA,TGCGCCAGCAGCCAAGTAGGGGGAAGCTACACTGAAGCTTTCTTT,CASSQVGGSYTEAFF
TRBJ1-1,TRBV19,NA,NA,TGTGCCAGTAGTCCCTGGGCGCTGATGAACACTGAAGCTTTCTTT,CASSPWALMNTEAFF
TRBJ2-7,TRBV28,NA,NA,TGTGCCAGCAGTTACTCGAGCTCCTACGAGCAGTACTTC,CASSYSSSYEQYF
TRBJ1-2,TRBV27,NA,NA,TGTGCCACCAGAGGGGGGGCGTTTTACTATGGCTACACCTTC,CATRGGAFYYGYTF
TRBJ2-1,TRBV5-1,NA,NA,TGCGCCAGCAGATATGGGACTCCCGAGCAGTTCTTC,CASRYGTPEQFF
TRBJ1-2,TRBV7-2,NA,NA,TGTGCCAGCAGCCTTCAGGGTTATGGCTACACCTTC,CASSLQGYGYTF
TRBJ1-2,TRBV27,NA,TRBD1,TGTGCCAGCAGTGCCTTGGGACAGCACTATGGCTACACCTTC,CASSALGQHYGYTF
TRBJ1-2,TRBV6-5,NA,NA,TGTGCCAGCAGACGACTTTTTAAGGAGGCCTATGGCTACACCTTC,CASRRLFKEAYGYTF
TRBJ2-7,TRBV28,NA,TRBD2,TGTGCCAGCAGTTGGACTAGCGGGAGTTATGGGCAGTACTTC,CASSWTSGSYGQYF
TRBJ2-7,TRBV29-1,few,TRBD2,TGCAGCGTTGAGGGTAGCGGGAGCTCCTACGAGCAGTACTTC,CSVEGSGSSYEQYF
TRBJ2-3,TRBV4-1,NA,TRBD2,TGCGCCAGCAGCCAACTTAGCGGGAGAGGACCAGATACGCAGTATTTT,CASSQLSGRGPDTQYF
TRBJ2-7,TRBV28,once,NA,TGTGCCAGCAGTTTTAGGGGTTCTAGGGCCTACGAGCAGTACTTC,CASSFRGSRAYEQYF
TRBJ2-1,TRBV7-6,NA,TRBD2,TGTGCCAGCAGCTTAGATGGGACTAGCAGTGAGCAGTTCTTC,CASSLDGTSSEQFF
TRBJ2-7,TRBV7-8,few,TRBD1,TGTGCCAGCAGCCAGGGGGCGGATTACGAGCAGTACTTC,CASSQGADYEQYF
TRBJ2-3,TRBV9,NA,NA,TGTGCCAGCAGCGCCAGACTAGGTCGGTTAGTAGAGACGCAGTATTTT,CASSARLGRLVETQYF
TRBJ1-5,TRBV2,NA,NA,TGTGCCAGCAGGAAACAAGGCAATCAGCCCCAGCATTTT,CASRKQGNQPQHF
TRBJ2-7,TRBV28,NA,NA,TGTGCCAGCAGTTTATGGGGGGGTGGCTCGTACGAGCAGTACTTC,CASSLWGGGSYEQYF
TRBJ2-5,TRBV10-3,NA,NA,TGTGCCATCAGTGCCGGTCTAGAGACCCAGTACTTC,CAISAGLETQYF
TRBJ1-1,TRBV2,NA,NA,TGTGCCAGCAGTGAAGGTTTCAGAGGGCGGTCTCGGCGAACTGAAGCTTTCTTT,CASSEGFRGRSRRTEAFF
TRBJ1-4,TRBV13,NA,NA,TGTGCCAGCAGCTTAGGGTTGCGAGGGGAAAAACTGTTTTTT,CASSLGLRGEKLFF
TRBJ2-7,TRBV13,few,NA,TGTGCCAGCAGCCCCCGGTGGACAGAGAAAACCTACGAGCAGTACTTC,CASSPRWTEKTYEQYF
TRBJ2-7,TRBV6-1,NA,TRBD1,TGTGCCAGCAGCCAGGACAGGGTCGTCTACGAGCAGTACTTC,CASSQDRVVYEQYF
TRBJ2-7,TRBV18,NA,NA,TGTGCCAGCTCGCAAGGACAGATCGGGGCCTACGAGCAGTACTTC,CASSQGQIGAYEQYF
TRBJ1-6,TRBV4-3,few,NA,TGCGCCAGCAGCCAAGACTCGAGTAGCAATTCACCCCTCCACTTT,CASSQDSSSNSPLHF
TRBJ1-2,TRBV18,NA,TRBD1,TGTGCCAGCTCACTACAGGGGCTAGAGTATGGCTACACCTTC,CASSLQGLEYGYTF
TRBJ2-7,TRBV11-3,NA,NA,TGTGCCAGCAGCTTAGCATCAGGGGTCAGCTCCTACGAGCAGTACTTC,CASSLASGVSSYEQYF
TRBJ1-1,TRBV4-1,few,TRBD1,TGCGCCAGCCGCGGGACAGGGGACACTGAAGCTTTCTTT,CASRGTGDTEAFF
TRBJ1-2,TRBV15,NA,TRBD1,TGTGCCACCAGCTCCGGGACAGGGGGCTATGGCTACACCTTC,CATSSGTGGYGYTF
TRBJ2-2,TRBV5-1,NA,NA,TGCGCCAGCAGCTCGGACAGCTCGGAGGGGGAGCTGTTTTTT,CASSSDSSEGELFF
TRBJ1-1,TRBV4-3,NA,NA,TGCGCCAGCAGCCAAGAGGTGGGACACCTGAACACTGAAGCTTTCTTT,CASSQEVGHLNTEAFF
TRBJ1-2,TRBV11-2,few,NA,TGTGCCAGCAGCTTAAGGATGAGGGAAGGCTACACCTTC,CASSLRMREGYTF
TRBJ2-2,TRBV11-3,few,NA,TGTGCCAGCAGCTTAGGCGCCCGAGACTACCTAAGAAACACCGGGGAGCTGTTTTTT,CASSLGARDYLRNTGELFF
TRBJ2-1,TRBV9,NA,TRBD1,TGTGCCAGCAGCTCAGGGGGATACAATGAGCAGTTCTTC,CASSSGGYNEQFF
TRBJ1-2,TRBV4-1,NA,NA,TGCGCCAGCAGCCTCGACAGCTTTAACTATGGCTACACCTTC,CASSLDSFNYGYTF
TRBJ1-1,TRBV2,NA,TRBD1,TGTGCCAGCCGGACAGGGGTTGGGACTGAAGCTTTCTTT,CASRTGVGTEAFF
TRBJ2-1,TRBV5-6,NA,TRBD1,TGTGCCAGCAGCTTGGGGGACAGGGTCCCCAATGAGCAGTTCTTC,CASSLGDRVPNEQFF
TRBJ2-1,TRBV6-5,NA,TRBD2,TGTGCCAGCAGTAATAGCGGGGGGGCGGGTGAGCAGTTCTTC,CASSNSGGAGEQFF
TRBJ1-2,TRBV5-1,NA,NA,TGCGCCAGCAGCTCGACAGTAGATGGCTACACCTTC,CASSSTVDGYTF
TRBJ2-7,TRBV29-1,NA,TRBD2,TGCAGCGTTGAGAAAGGTACTAGCGGGATCTACGAGCAGTACTTC,CSVEKGTSGIYEQYF
TRBJ2-1,TRBV5-1,NA,NA,TGCGCCAGCAGCATCGGAAGGGGTCTCTACAATGAGCAGTTCTTC,CASSIGRGLYNEQFF
TRBJ1-3,TRBV2,NA,NA,TGTGCCAGCAGTGCCCAGGGCAACTCTGGAAACACCATATATTTT,CASSAQGNSGNTIYF
TRBJ2-7,TRBV7-9,NA,NA,TGTTCCAGCAGCCCTGAGATAATCGAGCAGTACTTC,CSSSPEIIEQYF
TRBJ1-2,TRBV19,few,TRBD1,TGTGCCAGTACAACAGGGGGGCATGGCTACACCTTC,CASTTGGHGYTF
TRBJ1-1,TRBV29-1,NA,TRBD1,TGCAGCGTTGCCTTACAGGGGGTTTCTGAAGCTTTCTTT,CSVALQGVSEAFF
TRBJ2-1,TRBV5-1,NA,TRBD2,TGCGCCAGCAGCATTATCGGACTAGCGGACCACTGGCTGGAAAACAATGAGCAGTTCTTC,CASSIIGLADHWLENNEQFF
TRBJ1-1,TRBV5-4,NA,NA,TGTGCCAGCAGCTTGGGTGACTCTGAAGCTTTCTTT,CASSLGDSEAFF
TRBJ2-1,TRBV15,NA,TRBD2,TGTGCCACCAGCAGATCCCGGACTAGCGGGAGATGGCAGTTCTTC,CATSRSRTSGRWQFF